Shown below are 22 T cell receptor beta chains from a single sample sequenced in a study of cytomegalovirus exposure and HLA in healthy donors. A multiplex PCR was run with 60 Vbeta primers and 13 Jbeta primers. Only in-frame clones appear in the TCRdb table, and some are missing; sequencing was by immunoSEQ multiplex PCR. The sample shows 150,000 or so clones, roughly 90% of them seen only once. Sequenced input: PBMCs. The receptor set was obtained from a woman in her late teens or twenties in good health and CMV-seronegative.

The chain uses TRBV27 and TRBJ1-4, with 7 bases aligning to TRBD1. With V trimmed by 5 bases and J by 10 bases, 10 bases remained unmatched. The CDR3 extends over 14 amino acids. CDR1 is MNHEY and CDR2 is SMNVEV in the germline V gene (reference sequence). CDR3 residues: CASSRQGGPRKLFF. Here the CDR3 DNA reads TGTGCCAGCAGTAGGCAGGGGGGTCCGCGAAAACTGTTTTTT.

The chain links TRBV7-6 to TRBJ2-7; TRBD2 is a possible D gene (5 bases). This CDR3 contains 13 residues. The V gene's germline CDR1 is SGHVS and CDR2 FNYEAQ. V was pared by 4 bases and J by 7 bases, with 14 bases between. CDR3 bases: TGTGCCAGCAGCTCTACGCCCGGGAAGGAGCAGTACTTC. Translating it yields CASSSTPGKEQYF. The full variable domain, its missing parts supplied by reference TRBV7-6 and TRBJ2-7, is GAGVSQSPRYKVTKRGQDVALRCDPISGHVSLYWYRQALGQGPEFLTYFNYEAQQDKSGLPNDRFSAERPEGSISTLTIQRTEQRDSAMYRCASSSTPGKEQYFGPGTRLTVT.

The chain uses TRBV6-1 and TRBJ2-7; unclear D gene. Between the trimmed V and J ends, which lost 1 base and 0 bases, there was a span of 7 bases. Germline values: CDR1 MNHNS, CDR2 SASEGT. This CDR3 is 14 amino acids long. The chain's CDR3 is CASSEVGSSYEQYF. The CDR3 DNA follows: TGTGCCAGCAGTGAAGTTGGCAGCTCCTACGAGCAGTACTTC.

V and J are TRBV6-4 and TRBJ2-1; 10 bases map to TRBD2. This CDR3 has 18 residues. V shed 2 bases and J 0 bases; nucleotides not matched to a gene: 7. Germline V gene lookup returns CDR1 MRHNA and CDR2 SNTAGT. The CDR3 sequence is CASSDDSGGLSSYNEQFF. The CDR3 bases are TGTGCCAGCAGTGACGATAGCGGGGGGCTGAGCTCCTACAATGAGCAGTTCTTC.

CDR3 bases: TGCAGCGAGGGACTTTGGTTAACCTACGAGCAGTACTTC. It yields the protein CSEGLWLTYEQYF. The gene calls are TRBV29-1 and TRBJ2-7, with a weak D call TRBD2 (6 bases). This CDR3 comprises 13 residues. CDR1 is SQVTM, CDR2 ANQGSEA, per germline. Trimming removed 7 bases at V and 2 bases at J, with 15 bases between.

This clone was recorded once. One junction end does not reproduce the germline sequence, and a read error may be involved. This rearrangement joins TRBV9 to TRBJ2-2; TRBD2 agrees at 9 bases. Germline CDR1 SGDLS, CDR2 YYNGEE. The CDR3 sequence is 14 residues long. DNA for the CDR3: TGTGCCAGTAGCGGGAGTGCGAACACCGGGGAGCTGTTTTTT. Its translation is CASSGSANTGELFF.

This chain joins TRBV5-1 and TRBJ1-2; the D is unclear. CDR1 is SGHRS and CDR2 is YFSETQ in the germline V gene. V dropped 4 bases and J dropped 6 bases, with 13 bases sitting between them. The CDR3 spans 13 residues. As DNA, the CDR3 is TGCGCCAGCAGCCCTATAAGTGTAGATGGCTACACCTTC. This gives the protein CASSPISVDGYTF.

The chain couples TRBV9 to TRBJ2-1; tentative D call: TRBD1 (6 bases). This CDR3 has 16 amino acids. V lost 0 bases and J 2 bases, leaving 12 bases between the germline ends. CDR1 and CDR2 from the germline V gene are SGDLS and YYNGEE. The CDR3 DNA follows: TGTGCCAGCAGCGTAGCTCTACAGGGCGCCTACAATGAGCAGTTCTTC. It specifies CASSVALQGAYNEQFF.

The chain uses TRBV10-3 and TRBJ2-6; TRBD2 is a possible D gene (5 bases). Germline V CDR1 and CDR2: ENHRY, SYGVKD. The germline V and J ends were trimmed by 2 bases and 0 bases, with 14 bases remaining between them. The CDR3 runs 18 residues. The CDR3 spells CAISEGLVLFSGANVLTF. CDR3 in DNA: TGTGCCATCAGTGAGGGACTCGTACTCTTCTCTGGGGCCAACGTCCTGACTTTC.

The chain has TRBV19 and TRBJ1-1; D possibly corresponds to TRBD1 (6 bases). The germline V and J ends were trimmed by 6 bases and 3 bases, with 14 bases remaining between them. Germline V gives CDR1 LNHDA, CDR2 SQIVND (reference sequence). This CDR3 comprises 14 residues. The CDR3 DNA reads TGTGCCAGTAGCGTGACAGGTCCGGACACTGAAGCTTTCTTT. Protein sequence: CASSVTGPDTEAFF.

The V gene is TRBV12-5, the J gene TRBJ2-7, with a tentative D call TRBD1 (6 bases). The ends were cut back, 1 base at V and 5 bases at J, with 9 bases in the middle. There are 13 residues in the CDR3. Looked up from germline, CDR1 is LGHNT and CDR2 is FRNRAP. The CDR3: CASGLAPGDEQYF. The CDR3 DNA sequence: TGTGCTAGTGGTTTGGCGCCAGGGGACGAGCAGTACTTC.

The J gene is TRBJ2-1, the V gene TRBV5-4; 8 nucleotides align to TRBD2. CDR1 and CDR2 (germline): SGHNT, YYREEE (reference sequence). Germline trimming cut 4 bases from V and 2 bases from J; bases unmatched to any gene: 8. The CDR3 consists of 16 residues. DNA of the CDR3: TGTGCCAGCAGCCCGGTAGGGCGGGGGGCCTACAATGAGCAGTTCTTC. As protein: CASSPVGRGAYNEQFF.

As DNA, the CDR3 is TGTGCCAGTAGGGACAGGTTCCGGGATGAAAAACTGTTTTTT. Residues: CASRDRFRDEKLFF. The chain is built from TRBV19 and TRBJ1-4; 7 bases are a match to TRBD1. The germline CDR1 and CDR2 sequences are LNHDA and SQIVND (reference sequence). The CDR3 loop spans 14 amino acids. Losses at the gene ends were 6 bases for V and 6 bases for J; bases not matched to a gene: 7.

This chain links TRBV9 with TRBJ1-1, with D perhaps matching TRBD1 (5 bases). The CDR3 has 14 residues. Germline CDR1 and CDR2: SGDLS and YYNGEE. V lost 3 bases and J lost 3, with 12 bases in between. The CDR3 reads CASSGDSMYTEAFF. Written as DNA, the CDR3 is TGTGCCAGCAGCGGAGACAGCATGTACACTGAAGCTTTCTTT.

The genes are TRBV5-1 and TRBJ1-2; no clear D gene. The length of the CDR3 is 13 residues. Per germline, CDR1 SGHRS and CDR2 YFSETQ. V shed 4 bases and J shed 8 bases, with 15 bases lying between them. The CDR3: CASSLDTGRGYTF. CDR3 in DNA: TGCGCCAGCAGCCTTGACACGGGGAGAGGCTACACCTTC.

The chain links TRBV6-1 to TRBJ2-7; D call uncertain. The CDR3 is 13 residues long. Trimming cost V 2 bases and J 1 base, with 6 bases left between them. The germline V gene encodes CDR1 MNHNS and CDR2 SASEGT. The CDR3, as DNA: TGTGCCAGCAGTGAATACAAGTCCTACGAGCAGTACTTC. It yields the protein CASSEYKSYEQYF.

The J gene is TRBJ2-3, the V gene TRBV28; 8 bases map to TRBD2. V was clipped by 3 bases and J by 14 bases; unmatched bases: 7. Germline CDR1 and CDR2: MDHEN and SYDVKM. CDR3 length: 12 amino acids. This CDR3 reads CASSFWAGGRYF. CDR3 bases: TGTGCCAGCAGTTTCTGGGCGGGAGGTCGGTATTTT.

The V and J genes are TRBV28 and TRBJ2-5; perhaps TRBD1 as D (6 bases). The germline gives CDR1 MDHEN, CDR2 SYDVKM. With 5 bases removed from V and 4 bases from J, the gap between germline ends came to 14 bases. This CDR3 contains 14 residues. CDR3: CASSQPQGRETQYF. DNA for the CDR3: TGTGCCAGCAGTCAACCACAGGGACGAGAGACCCAGTACTTC.

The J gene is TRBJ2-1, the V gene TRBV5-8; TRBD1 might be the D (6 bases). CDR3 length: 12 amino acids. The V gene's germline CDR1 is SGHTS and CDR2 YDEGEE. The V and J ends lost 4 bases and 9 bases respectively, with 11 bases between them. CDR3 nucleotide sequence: TGTGCCAGCAGCGGGACATACGGTGAGCAGTTCTTC. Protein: CASSGTYGEQFF. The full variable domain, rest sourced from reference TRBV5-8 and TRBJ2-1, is EAGVTQSPTHLIKTRGQQATLRCSPISGHTSVYWYQQALGLGLQFLLWYDEGEERNRGNFPPRFSGRQFPNYSSELNVNALELEDSALYLCASSGTYGEQFFGPGTRLTVL.

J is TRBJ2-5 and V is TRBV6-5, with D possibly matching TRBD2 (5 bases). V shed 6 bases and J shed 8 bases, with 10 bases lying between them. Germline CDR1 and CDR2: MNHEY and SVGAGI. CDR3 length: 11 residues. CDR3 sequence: CASSIGGTQYF. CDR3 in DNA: TGTGCCAGCAGCATTGGAGGAACCCAGTACTTC.

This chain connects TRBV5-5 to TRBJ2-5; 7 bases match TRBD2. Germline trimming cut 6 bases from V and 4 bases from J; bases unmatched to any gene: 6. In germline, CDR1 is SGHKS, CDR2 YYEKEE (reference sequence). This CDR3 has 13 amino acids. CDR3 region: CASILGGTETQYF. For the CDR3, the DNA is TGTGCCAGCATTCTGGGGGGGACAGAGACCCAGTACTTC.

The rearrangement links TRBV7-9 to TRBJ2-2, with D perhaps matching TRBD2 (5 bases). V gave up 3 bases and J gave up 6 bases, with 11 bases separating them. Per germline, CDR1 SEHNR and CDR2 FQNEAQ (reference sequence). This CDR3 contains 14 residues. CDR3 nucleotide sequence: TGTGCCAGCAGCTTCACGGGGTTCGCCGGGGAGCTGTTTTTT. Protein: CASSFTGFAGELFF.